These T cell receptor beta chains were read from a single sample in a study of blood T cell repertoires in COVID-19. Here immunoSEQ multiplex PCR was the method, and the copy in TCRdb shows in-frame clones only, minus some. This table has about 75,000 clones, around 80% appearing once. Input material: peripheral blood. All receptors derive from a woman aged 45-59 years with acute or convalescent COVID-19. Both conserved end residues are part of each CDR3. Fields, in order: J gene, V gene, CDR3 protein.

j_gene: TRBJ2-7; v_gene: TRBV10-2; CDR3aa: CASRGTTVTYEQYF
j_gene: TRBJ1-2; v_gene: TRBV7-9; CDR3aa: CASSGEGYGYTF
j_gene: TRBJ2-2; v_gene: TRBV5-6; CDR3aa: CASSLEQGVSTGELFF
j_gene: TRBJ1-5; v_gene: TRBV9; CDR3aa: CASSAGQFNQPQHF
j_gene: TRBJ1-5; v_gene: TRBV5-6; CDR3aa: CASSLWDRPPKGNQPQHF
j_gene: TRBJ2-2; v_gene: TRBV24-1; CDR3aa: CATSDLVVTPPHTGELFF
j_gene: TRBJ2-7; v_gene: TRBV5-1; CDR3aa: CASSTRGPPYEQYF
j_gene: TRBJ2-5; v_gene: TRBV5-1; CDR3aa: CASSLVGGSGLETQYF
j_gene: TRBJ1-5; v_gene: TRBV28; CDR3aa: CASSLNPDGGHPWAYSNQPQHF
j_gene: TRBJ2-3; v_gene: TRBV18; CDR3aa: CASSPEDRVGTDTQYF
j_gene: TRBJ2-1; v_gene: TRBV9; CDR3aa: CASSVLAGVYNEQFF
j_gene: TRBJ1-4; v_gene: TRBV5-4; CDR3aa: CASSEDWSEKLFF
j_gene: TRBJ1-6; v_gene: TRBV9; CDR3aa: CASSVTGNNNSPLHF
j_gene: TRBJ2-5; v_gene: TRBV6-4; CDR3aa: CASTLNSPLAGDQETQYF
j_gene: TRBJ2-2; v_gene: TRBV6-5; CDR3aa: CASSYSHGLAGELFF
j_gene: TRBJ2-3; v_gene: TRBV5-1; CDR3aa: CASSLAGGRADTQYF
j_gene: TRBJ1-2; v_gene: TRBV29-1; CDR3aa: CSVPTGGRGYTF
j_gene: TRBJ2-7; v_gene: TRBV2; CDR3aa: CASRTGTGTYEQYF
j_gene: TRBJ1-1; v_gene: TRBV7-2; CDR3aa: CASSLRRDTEAFF
j_gene: TRBJ2-6; v_gene: TRBV3-1/TRBV3-2; CDR3aa: CASSQGQGWANVLTF
j_gene: TRBJ2-7; v_gene: TRBV29-1; CDR3aa: CSARTGAYEQYF
j_gene: TRBJ1-2; v_gene: TRBV9; CDR3aa: CASSATGEGYTF
j_gene: TRBJ2-1; v_gene: TRBV6-2/TRBV6-3; CDR3aa: CASSGANPSYNEQFF
j_gene: TRBJ2-1; v_gene: TRBV2; CDR3aa: CAIGTSGTYNEQFF
j_gene: TRBJ2-7; v_gene: TRBV5-4; CDR3aa: CASSFRSGEQYF
j_gene: TRBJ2-7; v_gene: TRBV7-2; CDR3aa: CASSRQLAGAQPYEQYF
j_gene: TRBJ1-6; v_gene: TRBV7-2; CDR3aa: CASSLGSFNSPLHF
j_gene: TRBJ1-1; v_gene: TRBV5-1; CDR3aa: CASRQPPGEAFF
j_gene: TRBJ2-7; v_gene: TRBV7-2; CDR3aa: CASSQSPGEYEQYF
j_gene: TRBJ2-1; v_gene: TRBV5-4; CDR3aa: CASSSNYNEQFF
j_gene: TRBJ2-1; v_gene: TRBV6-2/TRBV6-3; CDR3aa: CASSGWGSMDEQFF
j_gene: TRBJ1-6; v_gene: TRBV9; CDR3aa: CASTRGGEYNSPLHF
j_gene: TRBJ2-3; v_gene: TRBV5-6; CDR3aa: CASSLAWGGTDTQYF
j_gene: TRBJ2-1; v_gene: TRBV5-1; CDR3aa: CASSLAPGNYNEQFF
j_gene: TRBJ2-2; v_gene: TRBV28; CDR3aa: CASSNRGSMPELFF
j_gene: TRBJ2-2; v_gene: TRBV7-8; CDR3aa: CATSTGGGPESDTGELFF
j_gene: TRBJ2-1; v_gene: TRBV4-2; CDR3aa: CASSRRLESLWNEQFF
j_gene: TRBJ2-7; v_gene: TRBV19; CDR3aa: CASSMRQGSFFYEQYF
j_gene: TRBJ1-1; v_gene: TRBV10-2; CDR3aa: CASSEGGGAEAFF
j_gene: TRBJ1-2; v_gene: TRBV7-6; CDR3aa: CASSFGTGDGYTF
j_gene: TRBJ1-1; v_gene: TRBV12-3/TRBV12-4; CDR3aa: CASRRGTGREAFF
j_gene: TRBJ1-6; v_gene: TRBV28; CDR3aa: CASSFFSGTLGSPLHF
j_gene: TRBJ1-3; v_gene: TRBV6-5; CDR3aa: CVLQGAANTIYF
j_gene: TRBJ2-5; v_gene: TRBV5-6; CDR3aa: CASRPQTWEETQYF
j_gene: TRBJ1-5; v_gene: TRBV6-1; CDR3aa: CASSERGGDQPQHF
j_gene: TRBJ2-3; v_gene: TRBV6-5; CDR3aa: CASSLQGAITDTQYF
j_gene: TRBJ2-7; v_gene: TRBV2; CDR3aa: CASLEATWINYEQYF
j_gene: TRBJ2-4; v_gene: TRBV18; CDR3aa: CASSPPGQGGIQYF
j_gene: TRBJ2-2; v_gene: TRBV3-1/TRBV3-2; CDR3aa: CASSFGTGGTGELFF
j_gene: TRBJ2-1; v_gene: TRBV19; CDR3aa: CASSETPLRNEQFF
j_gene: TRBJ1-5; v_gene: TRBV6-5; CDR3aa: CASSSRDINQPQHF
j_gene: TRBJ1-4; v_gene: TRBV7-2; CDR3aa: CASSQRGFNEKLFF
j_gene: TRBJ2-7; v_gene: TRBV27; CDR3aa: CASSLSVGGPYEQYF